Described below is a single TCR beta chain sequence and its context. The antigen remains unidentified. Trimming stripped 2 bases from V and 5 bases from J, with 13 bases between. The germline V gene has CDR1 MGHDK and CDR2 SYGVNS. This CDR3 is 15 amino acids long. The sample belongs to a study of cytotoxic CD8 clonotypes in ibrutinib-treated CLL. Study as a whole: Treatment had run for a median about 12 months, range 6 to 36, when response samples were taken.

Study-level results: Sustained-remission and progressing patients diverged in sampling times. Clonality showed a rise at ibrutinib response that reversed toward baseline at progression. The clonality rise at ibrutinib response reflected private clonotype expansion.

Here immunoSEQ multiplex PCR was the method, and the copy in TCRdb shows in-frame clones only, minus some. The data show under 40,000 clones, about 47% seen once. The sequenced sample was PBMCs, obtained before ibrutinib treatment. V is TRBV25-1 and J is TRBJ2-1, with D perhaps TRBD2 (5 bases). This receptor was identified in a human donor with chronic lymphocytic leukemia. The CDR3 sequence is CASSEAGAIDNEQFF. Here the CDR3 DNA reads TGTGCCAGCAGTGAAGCGGGTGCGATCGACAATGAGCAGTTCTTC.